The 24 T cell receptor beta chains in this list originate from one sample, sequenced in a study of shared clonotypes between healthy human individuals. This table comes from immunoSEQ multiplex PCR, and its TCRdb copy is limited to in-frame clones, with some not included. The sample lists hundreds of thousands of clones, approximately 95% occurring once. The sample taken for sequencing was naive CD4+ T cells sorted from blood. Subset defined: CD45RA+ positively selected. These receptors were collected from a woman aged 25 to 39 in good health.

This clone came up once. This chain links TRBV28 with TRBJ2-3; D perhaps matches TRBD2 (6 bases). The germline gives CDR1 MDHEN, CDR2 SYDVKM. Between the trimmed V and J ends, which lost 5 bases and 2 bases, there was a span of 14 bases. The CDR3 is made up of 15 amino acids. CDR3 amino acids: CASSAGLRYTDTQYF. The CDR3 nucleotides are TGTGCCAGCAGTGCGGGACTTCGCTACACAGATACGCAGTATTTT.

The CDR3 loop is CASSGSGAGTDTQYF. CDR3 DNA sequence: TGTGCCAGCAGCGGTAGCGGGGCTGGTACAGATACGCAGTATTTT. V is TRBV27 and J is TRBJ2-3; 8 bases are a match to TRBD2. The CDR3 has 15 amino acids. Germline values: CDR1 MNHEY, CDR2 SMNVEV (reference sequence). The V gene end was trimmed by 6 bases and the J gene end by 3 bases; junction bases not matched to a gene: 8.

The chain joins TRBV28 to TRBJ2-1; 10 bases fit TRBD2. CDR1 and CDR2 (germline): MDHEN, SYDVKM. This CDR3 spans 15 amino acids. The junction had 3 bases not matched to a gene; V was cut back by 2 bases and J by 5 bases. The CDR3 DNA reads as TGTGCCAGCAGTTTAAGGACTAGCGGTCACAATGAGCAGTTCTTC. Protein product: CASSLRTSGHNEQFF. Using reference TRBV28 and TRBJ2-1 for the parts outside the CDR3, the full variable domain is DVKVTQSSRYLVKRTGEKVFLECVQDMDHENMFWYRQDPGLGLRLIYFSYDVKMKEKGDIPEGYSVSREKKERFSLILESASTNQTSMYLCASSLRTSGHNEQFFGPGTRLTVL.

The chain carries TRBV6-5 and TRBJ1-2, with TRBD1 matching 8 bases. The CDR3 spans 13 residues. The ends lost 6 bases at V and 3 bases at J; junction bases unmatched: 3. Germline V gives CDR1 MNHEY, CDR2 SVGAGI. The CDR3 sequence is CASRRQGYYGYTF. The CDR3 nucleotides read TGTGCCAGCAGGAGACAGGGGTACTATGGCTACACCTTC.

The V gene is TRBV23-1, the J gene TRBJ2-7, with 9 bases aligning to TRBD1. TRBV23-1 qualifies as an ORF whose function is uncertain. V was clipped by 3 bases and J by 3 bases; unmatched bases: 9. This CDR3 has 16 amino acids. This CDR3 is CASSHKTGGFYYEQYF. The CDR3 DNA is TGCGCCAGCAGTCACAAAACAGGGGGCTTCTACTACGAGCAGTACTTC.

V gene TRBV7-9 combines with J gene TRBJ2-3; 8 bases align to TRBD2. CDR1 SEHNR and CDR2 FQNEAQ come from the germline V gene (reference sequence). The J segment lost 1 base and the V segment lost 5 bases, leaving 14 bases of the junction unmatched. The CDR3 has 18 residues. Here the CDR3 DNA reads TGTGCCAGCAGCCGGACTAGCCTGACACTGGGGGGCACAGATACGCAGTATTTT. Translation: CASSRTSLTLGGTDTQYF.

The chain has TRBV10-2 and TRBJ2-1; D might be TRBD2 (5 bases). Germline V lookup: CDR1 WSHSY, CDR2 SAAADI. V was trimmed by 5 bases and J by 0 bases, leaving 11 bases between them. The CDR3 covers 15 residues. The CDR3, as DNA: TGCGCCAGCAGTTCAAGCGGAAGCTCCTACAATGAGCAGTTCTTC. It translates to CASSSSGSSYNEQFF.

The chain uses TRBV5-1 and TRBJ2-2; 9 nucleotides match TRBD1. CDR3 length: 17 residues. The germline CDR1 and CDR2 sequences are SGHRS and YFSETQ. The V gene end was trimmed by 3 bases and the J gene end by 1 base; junction bases not matched to a gene: 7. CDR3 sequence (DNA): TGCGCCAGCAGCTCTGATCCGGGACAGGGGAACACCGGGGAGCTGTTTTTT. It is translated as CASSSDPGQGNTGELFF.

The chain uses TRBV28 and TRBJ1-5; 11 nucleotides align to TRBD1. Germline V gene data show CDR1 as MDHEN and CDR2 as SYDVKM. This CDR3 comprises 16 residues. The trim removed 6 bases at V and 6 bases at J, leaving 10 bases unmatched. CDR3 in DNA: TGTGCCAGCAGGAATACCGGGACAGGGGGGAGTCAGCCCCAGCATTTT. Translating it yields CASRNTGTGGSQPQHF.

This clone showed up just once. This chain links TRBV28 with TRBJ1-5; TRBD1 matches at 10 bases. The CDR3 extends over 18 amino acids. V lost 7 bases, J lost 7 bases, and 19 bases stayed unmatched. The germline gives CDR1 MDHEN, CDR2 SYDVKM. CDR3 sequence (DNA): TGTGCCAGCAACCCCTCTTATCTAACGACAGGGGGCAGCCAGCCCCAGCATTTT. Its translation: CASNPSYLTTGGSQPQHF.

The V call is TRBV4-1, the J call TRBJ2-7, with a tentative D call TRBD2 (6 bases). Germline-derived CDR1 and CDR2 are MGHRA and YSYEKL. The CDR3 has 15 amino acids. V lost 4 bases and J lost 0, with 13 bases in between. The CDR3 DNA reads as TGCGCCAGCAGCCCGTACTCCGGGAGCTCCTACGAGCAGTACTTC. Translating it yields CASSPYSGSSYEQYF.

This clone appeared a single time. This chain joins TRBV9 and TRBJ2-5, with a weak D call TRBD2 (5 bases). Trimming removed 4 bases at V and 5 bases at J, with 12 bases between. Germline lookup yields CDR1 SGDLS and CDR2 YYNGEE. CDR3 length equals 13 residues. The CDR3 coding sequence is TGTGCCAGCAGCCTAGCCCCGCTGGAGACCCAGTACTTC. It translates to CASSLAPLETQYF.

The V and J genes are TRBV7-3 and TRBJ2-2; 11 bases fit TRBD2. The CDR3 runs 18 residues. Trimming cost V 4 bases and J 1 base; bases outside gene matches: 8. From germline, CDR1 is SGHTA and CDR2 FQGTGA. The chain's CDR3 is CASSSPGLAGGNTGELFF. The CDR3 DNA is TGTGCCAGCAGCTCTCCCGGGCTAGCGGGAGGGAACACCGGGGAGCTGTTTTTT.

The gene calls are TRBV18 and TRBJ1-4; 9 bases map to TRBD1. The CDR3 is 14 amino acids. CDR1 is KGHSH and CDR2 is LQKENI in the germline V gene. Losses at the gene ends were 6 bases for V and 6 bases for J; bases not matched to a gene: 5. CDR3 nucleotide sequence: TGTGCCAGCTCCCGTGACAGGGGGGATGAAAAACTGTTTTTT. Protein: CASSRDRGDEKLFF.

V is TRBV28 and J is TRBJ2-7; the match to TRBD2 covers 12 bases. V shed 7 bases and J 4 bases; nucleotides not matched to a gene: 8. Germline V CDR1 and CDR2: MDHEN, SYDVKM. The CDR3 length is 15 residues. The CDR3 DNA reads as TGTGCCAGCACTTCTCCTAGCGGGAGGGGATACGAGCAGTACTTC. Residues: CASTSPSGRGYEQYF. The full variable domain, its missing parts supplied by reference TRBV28 and TRBJ2-7, is DVKVTQSSRYLVKRTGEKVFLECVQDMDHENMFWYRQDPGLGLRLIYFSYDVKMKEKGDIPEGYSVSREKKERFSLILESASTNQTSMYLCASTSPSGRGYEQYFGPGTRLTVT.

This chain joins TRBV28 and TRBJ1-6; D remains unclear. CDR3 size: 15 residues. Germline V gene data show CDR1 as MDHEN and CDR2 as SYDVKM. Deletions cut 6 bases from V and 10 bases from J, with 19 bases between. CDR3 sequence: CASRPGDIIRSPLHF. DNA of the CDR3: TGTGCCAGCAGGCCCGGAGACATCATTCGATCACCCCTCCACTTT.

The V gene is TRBV2, the J gene TRBJ2-5; D gene ambiguous. The CDR3 runs 12 residues. Between the trimmed V and J ends, which lost 6 bases and 0 bases, there was a span of 5 bases. The germline V gene has CDR1 SNHLY and CDR2 FYNNEI. In nucleotides, the CDR3 is TGTGCCAGCAGACCCAACCAAGAGACCCAGTACTTC. It specifies CASRPNQETQYF.

The chain is built from TRBV29-1 and TRBJ2-3, with D possibly TRBD1 on 5 matching bases. This CDR3 has 14 amino acids. V was pared by 6 bases and J by 2 bases, with 15 bases between. The germline V gene has CDR1 SQVTM and CDR2 ANQGSEA. This chain's CDR3 is CSVGQGGDTDTQYF. In DNA form, the CDR3 reads TGCAGCGTGGGCCAGGGCGGCGACACAGATACGCAGTATTTT.

J is TRBJ2-7 and V is TRBV5-1; no firm D call. Germline-derived CDR1 and CDR2 are SGHRS and YFSETQ. This CDR3 is 12 amino acids long. V gave up 0 bases and J gave up 6 bases, with 7 bases separating them. CDR3 region: CASSLAAGEQYF. Here the CDR3 DNA reads TGCGCCAGCAGCTTGGCTGCAGGCGAGCAGTACTTC.

The chain links TRBV5-4 to TRBJ2-1; 9 nucleotides match TRBD2. Germline V gene sequence: CDR1 SGHNT, CDR2 YYREEE (reference sequence). The CDR3 covers 16 residues. The V gene end was trimmed by 2 bases and the J gene end by 7 bases; junction bases not matched to a gene: 10. The CDR3 nucleotides read TGTGCCAGCAGCTTTGGGGGGCTAGCGGGAAATAATGAGCAGTTCTTC. As protein: CASSFGGLAGNNEQFF. The full variable domain, its missing parts supplied by reference TRBV5-4 and TRBJ2-1, is ETGVTQSPTHLIKTRGQQVTLRCSSQSGHNTVSWYQQALGQGPQFIFQYYREEENGRGNFPPRFSGLQFPNYSSELNVNALELDDSALYLCASSFGGLAGNNEQFFGPGTRLTVL.

The chain employs TRBV7-6 and TRBJ2-7, with D hard to call. CDR3 length: 11 amino acids. The germline V gene encodes CDR1 SGHVS and CDR2 FNYEAQ. The V end was cut by 2 bases, the J end by 6 bases, with 5 bases between. The CDR3: CASSLFAEQYF. In nucleotides, the CDR3 is TGTGCCAGCAGCTTATTCGCCGAGCAGTACTTC.

This clone has a single count. J is TRBJ1-2 and V is TRBV6-5; 9 nucleotides agree with TRBD1. Losses at the gene ends were 5 bases for V and 8 bases for J; bases not matched to a gene: 9. This CDR3 contains 14 residues. Germline-derived CDR1 and CDR2 are MNHEY and SVGAGI. CDR3 bases: TGTGCCAGCAGTCCCGAGGGACAGGGCTGGGGCTACACCTTC. Residues: CASSPEGQGWGYTF.

This sequence joins TRBV7-9 and TRBJ2-3; D call uncertain. Trimming stripped 5 bases from V and 1 base from J, with 10 bases between. Per germline, CDR1 SEHNR and CDR2 FQNEAQ (reference sequence). This CDR3 contains 14 residues. The CDR3 DNA is TGTGCCAGCAGCCCCCTAGTCGGCACAGATACGCAGTATTTT. Encoded protein: CASSPLVGTDTQYF.

The rearrangement uses TRBV21-1 and TRBJ2-1; the table gives TRBD1 as D, unverified against the DNA. TRBV21-1 is classified as a pseudogene. The CDR3 loop spans 15 amino acids. DNA of the CDR3: TGTGCCAGCAGCAAAATCAGAGACAGATACAATGAGCAGTTCTTC. Protein sequence: CASSKIRDRYNEQFF.